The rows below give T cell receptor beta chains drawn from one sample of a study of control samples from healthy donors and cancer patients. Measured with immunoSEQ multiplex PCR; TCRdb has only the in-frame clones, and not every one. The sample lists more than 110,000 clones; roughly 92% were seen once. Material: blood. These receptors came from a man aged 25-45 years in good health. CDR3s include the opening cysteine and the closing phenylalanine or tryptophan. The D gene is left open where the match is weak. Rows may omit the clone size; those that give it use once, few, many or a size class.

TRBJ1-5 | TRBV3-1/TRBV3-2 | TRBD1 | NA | TGTGCCAGCAGTTCTCCCGGGACAGATGGGCAGCCCCAGCATTTT | CASSSPGTDGQPQHF
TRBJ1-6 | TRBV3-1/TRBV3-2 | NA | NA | TGTGCCAGCAGCCGAAGTACGGGGGATTCACCCCTCCACTTT | CASSRSTGDSPLHF
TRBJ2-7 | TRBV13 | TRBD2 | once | TGTGCCAGCAGCCCAATATCTAGCGGGAGCTACGCCGAGCAGTACTTC | CASSPISSGSYAEQYF
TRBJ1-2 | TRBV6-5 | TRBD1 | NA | TGTGCCAGCAGTTGGCGGACAGGGAGTAGCTACACCTTC | CASSWRTGSSYTF
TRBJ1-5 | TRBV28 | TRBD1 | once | TGTGCCAGCAGACGACAGGGGAATCAGCCCCAGCATTTT | CASRRQGNQPQHF
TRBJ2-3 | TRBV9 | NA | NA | TGTGCCAGCAGCGGGGAAGCTAGCACAGATACGCAGTATTTT | CASSGEASTDTQYF
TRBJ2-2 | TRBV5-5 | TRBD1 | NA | TGTGCCAGCAGCCACCAGACAGGGGTGGCGGGGGAGCTGTTTTTT | CASSHQTGVAGELFF
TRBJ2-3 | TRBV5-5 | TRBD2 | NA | TGTGCCAGCAGCCACGGGACTAGCGGGCGCACAGATACGCAGTATTTT | CASSHGTSGRTDTQYF
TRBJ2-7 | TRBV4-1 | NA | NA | TGCGCCAGCAGCCAAGACGGAATAGAAGGAGTCTACGAGCAGTACTTC | CASSQDGIEGVYEQYF
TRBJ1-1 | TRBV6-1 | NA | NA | TGTGCCAGCAGTGAAGCGTTGCCTTGGGCTTTCTTT | CASSEALPWAFF
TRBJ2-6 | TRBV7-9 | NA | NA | TGTGCCAGCAGCAGAGGAGAATCTGGGGCCAACGTCCTGACTTTC | CASSRGESGANVLTF
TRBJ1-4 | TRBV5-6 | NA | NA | TGTGCCAGCAGCTCGACATACCCAACTAATGAAAAACTGTTTTTT | CASSSTYPTNEKLFF
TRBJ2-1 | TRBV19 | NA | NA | TGTGCCAGTAGTATAGGACGCTTCGGGGAGCAGTTCTTC | CASSIGRFGEQFF
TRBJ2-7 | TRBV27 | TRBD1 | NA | TGTGCCAGCAGTTTTAGTGGGACAGCCTACGAGCAGTACTTC | CASSFSGTAYEQYF
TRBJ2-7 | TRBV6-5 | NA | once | TGTGCCAGCAGCTTCGCCCTTAGCGAGCAGTACTTC | CASSFALSEQYF
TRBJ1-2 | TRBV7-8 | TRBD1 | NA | TGTGCCAGCAGCCCCGAGGACAGGGGAGTTTATGGCTACACCTTC | CASSPEDRGVYGYTF
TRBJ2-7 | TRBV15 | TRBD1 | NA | TGTGCCACCGCCGGGACAGGGAAATACGAGCAGTACTTC | CATAGTGKYEQYF
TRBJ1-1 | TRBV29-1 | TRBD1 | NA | TGCAGCACACGGACAGGGGTGTACCGGACTGAAGCTTTCTTT | CSTRTGVYRTEAFF
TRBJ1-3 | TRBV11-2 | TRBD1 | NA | TGTGCCAGCAGCTCTCCGGGACAGGATCCGAGAAACACCATATATTTT | CASSSPGQDPRNTIYF
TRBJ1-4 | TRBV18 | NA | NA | TGTGCCAGCTCACCACCAACTAATGAAAAACTGTTTTTT | CASSPPTNEKLFF
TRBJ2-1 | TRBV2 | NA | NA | TGTGCCAGCAGTGAAAACCCCAGCTCCTACAATGAGCAGTTCTTC | CASSENPSSYNEQFF
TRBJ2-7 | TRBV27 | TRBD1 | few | TGTGCCAGCATTCACCGGACAGGGGGCGCAAAACACGAGCAGTACTTC | CASIHRTGGAKHEQYF
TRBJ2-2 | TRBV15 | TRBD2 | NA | TGTGCCACCTCCGAGCGGGAGGAGGGTGCCGGGGAGCTGTTTTTT | CATSEREEGAGELFF
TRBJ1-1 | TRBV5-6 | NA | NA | TGTGCCAGCAGTTACCCGGGGGTCGAAGCTTTCTTT | CASSYPGVEAFF
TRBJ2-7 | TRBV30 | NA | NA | TGTGCCTGGAGTGTCGGGGACTCCTACGAGCAGTACTTC | CAWSVGDSYEQYF
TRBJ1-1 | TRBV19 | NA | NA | TGTGCCAGTAGTATCGGGCAAATGAACACTGAAGCTTTCTTT | CASSIGQMNTEAFF
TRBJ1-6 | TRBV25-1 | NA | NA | TGTGCCAGCAGTCCCGGGAGCTCCTATAATTCACCCCTCCACTTT | CASSPGSSYNSPLHF
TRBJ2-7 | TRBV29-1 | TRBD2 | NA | TGCAGCGTTGTAGCGGGAGTCTACGAGCAGTACTTC | CSVVAGVYEQYF
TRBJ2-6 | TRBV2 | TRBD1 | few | TGTGCCAGCAGATACAGGGGCAGCCTCTCTGGGGCCAACGTCCTGACTTTC | CASRYRGSLSGANVLTF
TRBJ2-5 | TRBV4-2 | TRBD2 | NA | TGTGCCAGCAGCCAGGAACGGACTAGCGGCCAAGAGACCCAGTACTTC | CASSQERTSGQETQYF
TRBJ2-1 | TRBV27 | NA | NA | TGTGCCAGCAGTTTTTACAATGAGCAGTTCTTC | CASSFYNEQFF
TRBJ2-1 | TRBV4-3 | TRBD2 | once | TGCGCCAGCAGCCAAGACCGGGGACTAGCGGGGTTTTCCTACAATGAGCAGTTCTTC | CASSQDRGLAGFSYNEQFF
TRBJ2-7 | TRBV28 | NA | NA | TGTGCCAGCAGTTTAATACAGGTCTACGAGCAGTACTTC | CASSLIQVYEQYF
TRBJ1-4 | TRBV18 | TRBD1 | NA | TGTGCCAGCTCACCACGAGGGACAGGGACCAGGAGTAATGAAAAACTGTTTTTT | CASSPRGTGTRSNEKLFF
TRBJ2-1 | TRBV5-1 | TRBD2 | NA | TGCGCCAGCAGCACCGGAGCTAGCGGGAGTGTTAGGTACAATGAGCAGTTCTTC | CASSTGASGSVRYNEQFF
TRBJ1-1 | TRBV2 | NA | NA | TGTGCCAGCAAATTGACACAGAACACTGAAGCTTTCTTT | CASKLTQNTEAFF
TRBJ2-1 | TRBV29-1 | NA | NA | TGCAGCGTTGAAGATCCGGCGACGGGGTACAATGAGCAGTTCTTC | CSVEDPATGYNEQFF
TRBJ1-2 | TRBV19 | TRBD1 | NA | TGTGCCAGTAGTCCCCGGACAGGAAAAAACTATGGCTACACCTTC | CASSPRTGKNYGYTF
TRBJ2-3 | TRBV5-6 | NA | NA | TGTGCCAGCAGCCTGGCATTGGCAGATACGCAGTATTTT | CASSLALADTQYF
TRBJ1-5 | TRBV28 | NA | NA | TGTGCCAGCAGTTCCCCGGCCCCAGGGGGCAATCAGCCCCAGCATTTT | CASSSPAPGGNQPQHF
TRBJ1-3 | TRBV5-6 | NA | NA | TGTGCCAGCAGCTTGGCCTTGGGGAATAAAGGAAACACCATATATTTT | CASSLALGNKGNTIYF
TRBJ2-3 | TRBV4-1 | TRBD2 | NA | TGCGCCAGCAGCCAAGGCCTAGCGGGAGATACGCAGTATTTT | CASSQGLAGDTQYF